A selection of T cell receptor beta chains follows, all from one sample in a study of blood T cell repertoires in COVID-19. TCRdb's table, derived via immunoSEQ multiplex PCR, lists solely in-frame clones and lacks some. The sample yields approximately 230,000 clones, about four fifths seen once. The specimen was peripheral blood. Source of these receptors: a man older than 75 with acute or convalescent COVID-19. Both conserved end residues are part of each CDR3. A D gene is named only where the DNA matches it firmly. Some rows have no size entry. The others give once, few or many, or a class for an expanded clone.

clone size	J gene	V gene	D gene	CDR3 protein	CDR3 DNA
-	TRBJ2-3	TRBV18	-	CASSKTEAGDTQYF	TGTGCCAGCTCAAAAACGGAGGCCGGAGATACGCAGTATTTT
once	TRBJ2-7	TRBV5-6	TRBD1	CASSFLGQGEQEQYF	TGTGCCAGCAGCTTCTTGGGACAGGGGGAACAGGAGCAGTACTTC
-	TRBJ1-1	TRBV7-9	-	CASSIGVIMNTEAFF	TGTGCCAGCAGTATCGGAGTAATCATGAACACTGAAGCTTTCTTT
-	TRBJ1-1	TRBV5-1	TRBD1	CASSLDGQGNTEAFF	TGCGCCAGCAGCTTGGACGGACAGGGGAACACTGAAGCTTTCTTT
-	TRBJ1-2	TRBV27	TRBD1	CASSFGQGAGYTF	TGTGCCAGCAGTTTTGGACAGGGCGCTGGCTACACCTTC
-	TRBJ2-1	TRBV5-1	-	CASSPRVGSYNEQFF	TGCGCCAGCAGCCCGCGGGTTGGGTCCTACAATGAGCAGTTCTTC
few	TRBJ1-2	TRBV18	-	CASSLSRTVNYGYTF	TGTGCCAGCTCACTTTCACGGACAGTCAACTATGGCTACACCTTC
-	TRBJ1-2	TRBV19	TRBD1	CASLQPGQNPGYTF	TGTGCCAGTTTACAACCGGGACAGAACCCTGGCTACACCTTC
-	TRBJ1-2	TRBV2	-	CASSEEGTPNYGYTF	TGTGCCAGCAGTGAAGAAGGGACACCCAACTATGGCTACACCTTC
-	TRBJ1-6	TRBV10-3	-	CAIIGRGNSPLHF	TGTGCCATCATAGGGAGGGGAAATTCACCCCTCCACTTT
few	TRBJ2-3	TRBV2	-	CASSGPSGGRGADTQYF	TGTGCCAGCAGTGGCCCGTCAGGGGGGCGCGGCGCAGATACGCAGTATTTT
-	TRBJ1-6	TRBV28	-	CASSFRGNLHF	TGTGCCAGCAGTTTTAGGGGAAACCTCCACTTT
-	TRBJ1-5	TRBV28	-	CASSRSQGRGNQPQHF	TGTGCCAGCAGTCGCTCCCAGGGTAGGGGCAATCAGCCCCAGCATTTT
-	TRBJ2-1	TRBV7-2	-	CASSDFLSNEQFF	TGTGCCAGCAGCGATTTCCTTAGCAACGAGCAGTTCTTC
-	TRBJ1-4	TRBV5-1	-	CASSLGQYDNEKLFF	TGCGCCAGCAGCTTGGGACAGTATGATAATGAAAAACTGTTTTTT
-	TRBJ1-2	TRBV18	TRBD1	CASSPVGGQAFYGYTF	TGTGCCAGCTCGCCAGTAGGGGGACAGGCCTTTTATGGCTACACCTTC
few	TRBJ2-7	TRBV3-1/TRBV3-2	TRBD1	CASSHGQAYEQYF	TGTGCCAGCAGCCACGGACAGGCCTACGAGCAGTACTTC
-	TRBJ1-3	TRBV5-6	TRBD1	CASSTQGQFSGNTIYF	TGTGCCAGCAGCACCCAGGGACAGTTCTCTGGAAACACCATATATTTT
-	TRBJ1-2	TRBV6-6	-	CASSYLAGVQDGYTF	TGTGCCAGCAGTTACCTCGCAGGGGTTCAAGATGGCTACACCTTC
-	TRBJ2-3	TRBV4-1	-	CASSQDYGGPTDTQYF	TGCGCCAGCAGCCAAGATTACGGGGGGCCCACAGATACGCAGTATTTT
-	TRBJ2-7	TRBV5-1	TRBD1	CASSVSGTGGREQYF	TGCGCCAGCAGCGTAAGCGGGACAGGGGGTCGCGAGCAGTACTTC
-	TRBJ2-5	TRBV9	-	CASSDPDGDYLQETQYF	TGTGCCAGCAGCGACCCGGACGGCGACTACCTCCAAGAGACCCAGTACTTC
-	TRBJ2-2	TRBV5-1	TRBD1	CASSRIGQGRNTGELFF	TGCGCCAGCAGCAGGATAGGACAGGGGCGAAACACCGGGGAGCTGTTTTTT
-	TRBJ2-5	TRBV21-1	-	CASSKMGSTSGKRQETQYF	TGTGCCAGCAGCAAGATGGGCAGCACTAGCGGAAAACGCCAAGAGACCCAGTACTTC
-	TRBJ1-5	TRBV15	-	CATSRRDTSQPQHF	TGTGCCACCAGCAGGAGGGACACCAGTCAGCCCCAGCATTTT
-	TRBJ2-7	TRBV21-1	-	CASSKVGRGRVSGSYEQYF	TGTGCCAGCAGCAAAGTGGGCAGGGGAAGGGTTAGTGGGTCCTACGAGCAGTACTTC
-	TRBJ1-5	TRBV19	TRBD1	CASSTTGGRQPQHF	TGTGCCAGTAGTACCACAGGGGGCAGACAGCCCCAGCATTTT
-	TRBJ2-7	TRBV10-3	-	CAISPDSKGYEQYF	TGTGCCATCAGTCCTGACAGCAAGGGATACGAGCAGTACTTC
-	TRBJ2-2	TRBV15	-	CATSRPRAWQGTGELFF	TGTGCCACCAGCAGACCACGCGCGTGGCAGGGCACCGGGGAGCTGTTTTTT
-	TRBJ2-7	TRBV11-2	-	CASSSRGRVPYEQYF	TGTGCCAGCAGTTCAAGGGGCAGGGTCCCCTACGAGCAGTACTTC
-	TRBJ2-3	TRBV24-1	-	CATSDWAGPTDTQYF	TGTGCCACCAGTGATTGGGCGGGGCCCACAGATACGCAGTATTTT
-	TRBJ1-6	TRBV19	-	CASTQQGSYNSPLHF	TGTGCCAGTACCCAACAGGGATCCTATAATTCACCCCTCCACTTT
few	TRBJ2-7	TRBV7-8	TRBD1	CASIRGRTGASYEQYF	TGTGCCAGCATACGCGGAAGGACAGGGGCTTCCTACGAGCAGTACTTC